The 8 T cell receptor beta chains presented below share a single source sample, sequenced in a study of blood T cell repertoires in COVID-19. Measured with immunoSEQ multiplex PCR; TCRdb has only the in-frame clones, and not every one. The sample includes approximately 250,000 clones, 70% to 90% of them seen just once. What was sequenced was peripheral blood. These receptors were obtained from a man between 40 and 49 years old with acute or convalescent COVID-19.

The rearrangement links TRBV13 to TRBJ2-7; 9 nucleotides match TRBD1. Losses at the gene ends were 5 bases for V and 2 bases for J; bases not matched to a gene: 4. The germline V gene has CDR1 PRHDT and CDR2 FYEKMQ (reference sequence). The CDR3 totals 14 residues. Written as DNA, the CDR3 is TGTGCCAGCAGCACGGGACAGGGTACCTACGAGCAGTACTTC. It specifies CASSTGQGTYEQYF.

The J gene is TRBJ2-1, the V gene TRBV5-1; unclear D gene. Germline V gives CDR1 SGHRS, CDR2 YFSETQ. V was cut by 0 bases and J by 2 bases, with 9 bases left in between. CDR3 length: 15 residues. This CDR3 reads CASSLDFYPYNEQFF. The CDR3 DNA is TGCGCCAGCAGCTTGGATTTCTACCCCTACAATGAGCAGTTCTTC.

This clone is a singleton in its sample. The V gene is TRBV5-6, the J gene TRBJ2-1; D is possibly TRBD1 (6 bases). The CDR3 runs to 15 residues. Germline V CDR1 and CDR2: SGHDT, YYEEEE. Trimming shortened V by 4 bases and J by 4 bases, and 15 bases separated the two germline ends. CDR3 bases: TGTGCCAGCAGCCAGCCCGGGACAAGATACAATGAGCAGTTCTTC. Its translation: CASSQPGTRYNEQFF.

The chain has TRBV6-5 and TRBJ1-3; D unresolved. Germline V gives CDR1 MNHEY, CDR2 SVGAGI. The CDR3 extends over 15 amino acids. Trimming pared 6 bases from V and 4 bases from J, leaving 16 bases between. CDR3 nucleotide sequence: TGTGCCAGCAGGTCCGGGATCGGAAACGGAAACACCATATATTTT. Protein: CASRSGIGNGNTIYF.

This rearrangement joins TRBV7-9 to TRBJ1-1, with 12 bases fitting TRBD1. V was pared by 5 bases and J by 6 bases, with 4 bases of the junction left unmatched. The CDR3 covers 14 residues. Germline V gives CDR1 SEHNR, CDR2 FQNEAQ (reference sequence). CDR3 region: CASSPGDRGPEAFF. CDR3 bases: TGTGCCAGCAGCCCGGGGGACAGGGGGCCTGAAGCTTTCTTT.

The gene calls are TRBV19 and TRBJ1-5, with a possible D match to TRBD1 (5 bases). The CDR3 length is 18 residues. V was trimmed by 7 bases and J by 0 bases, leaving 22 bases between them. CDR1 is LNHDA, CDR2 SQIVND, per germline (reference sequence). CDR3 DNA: TGTGCCAGTAAGTTTTCCCAGGGCGGTTTTGATAGCAATCAGCCCCAGCATTTT. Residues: CASKFSQGGFDSNQPQHF.

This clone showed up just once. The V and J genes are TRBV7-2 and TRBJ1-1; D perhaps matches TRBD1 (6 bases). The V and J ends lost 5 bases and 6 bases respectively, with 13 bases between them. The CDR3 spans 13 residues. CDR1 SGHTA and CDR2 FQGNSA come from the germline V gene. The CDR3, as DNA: TGTGCCAGCAGCACAGGGCTGAGGGCTGAAGCTTTCTTT. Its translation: CASSTGLRAEAFF.

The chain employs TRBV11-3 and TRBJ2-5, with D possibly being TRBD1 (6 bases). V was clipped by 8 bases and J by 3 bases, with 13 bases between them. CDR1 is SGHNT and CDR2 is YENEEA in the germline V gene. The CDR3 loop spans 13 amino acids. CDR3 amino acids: CASGQGPEETQYF. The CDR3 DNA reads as TGTGCCAGCGGCCAGGGGCCAGAAGAGACCCAGTACTTC.